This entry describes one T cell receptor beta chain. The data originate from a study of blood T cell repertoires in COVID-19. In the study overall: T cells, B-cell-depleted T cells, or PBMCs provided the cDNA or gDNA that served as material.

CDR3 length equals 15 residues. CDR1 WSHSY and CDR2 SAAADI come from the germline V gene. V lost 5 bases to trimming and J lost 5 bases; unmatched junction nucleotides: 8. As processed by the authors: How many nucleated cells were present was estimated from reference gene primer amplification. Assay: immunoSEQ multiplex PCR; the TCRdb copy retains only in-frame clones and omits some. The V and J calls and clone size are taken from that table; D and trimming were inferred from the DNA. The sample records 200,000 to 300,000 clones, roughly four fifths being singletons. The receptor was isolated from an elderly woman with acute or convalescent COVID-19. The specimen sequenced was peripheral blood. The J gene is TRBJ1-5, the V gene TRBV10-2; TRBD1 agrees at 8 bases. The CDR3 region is CASSPTGGGYQPQHF. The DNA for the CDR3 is TGCGCCAGCAGTCCCACAGGGGGAGGCTATCAGCCCCAGCATTTT.